Given below is one TCR beta chain in context. The antigen is unknown. UMIs incorporating a 6-nucleotide sample barcode were appended by means of template switching. TCRdb re-called the 5' RACE reads; every CDR3 protein appears as one record, without DNA. Recorded here are 150,000 to 200,000 distinct CDR3 sequences; the top ten clones represent less than 7.5%. RNA in its total form was extracted from whole blood, and T cells were not sorted. The data were taken from a study of monozygotic twins with inflammatory bowel disease. Findings of the study overall: Reduced clonotype sharing with other individuals was observed in IBD patients relative to healthy twins, especially with disease activity.

The CDR3 contains 13 residues. The chain links TRBV12-3 or TRBV12-4 to TRBJ2-1; TCRdb's assignment of TRBD1 cannot be checked, as there is no DNA. This sequence was found in a human donor with ulcerative colitis or Crohn's disease, or a healthy co-twin of an affected twin (not recorded which). The sequencing sample was made of blood. CDR3 amino acids: CASSRTGTGFEFF.